This TCR beta chain was recorded in a study of T cell responses to AZD1222 COVID-19 vaccine. Study-wide results and caveats: Reportedly, nearly half of unique spike TCRs recognized epitopes outside B.1.351/B.1.1.7 mutations. CD4 TCRs covered the whole spike, strongest at regions 160-218 and 743-854. Just six or seven AZD1222 recipients tested seropositive at baseline.

The data were produced by immunoSEQ multiplex PCR, yet TCRdb's version contains in-frame clones alone and is incomplete. Of 110,000 to 150,000 clones listed, roughly 90% are singletons. Comment on this clone: Its antigen is still unknown.

The sequencing here drew on peripheral blood, taken on day 0 of AZD1222 vaccination. The receptor's source is an adult in good health.

The CDR3 reads CASSPLPTVLTAGAQHF. The CDR3 nucleotides are TGCGCCAGCAGCCCGCTCCCAACGGTTCTTACGGCCGGGGCCCAGCATTTT. The gene calls are TRBV4-1 and TRBJ1-5; no reliable D call. Per the germline V gene, CDR1 is MGHRA and CDR2 is YSYEKL. This CDR3 has 17 residues. With 4 bases removed from V and 11 bases from J, the gap between germline ends came to 27 bases.